This TCR beta chain was obtained from a study of blood T cell repertoires in COVID-19. Looking at the study overall: For recovered donors of Cohort 3, there were two negative PCRs, clearance, or symptom resolution. Acute and convalescent COVID-19 specimens originated in the United States, Italy and Spain.

Enrollees, about 18 to 89 years old, lived in around 23 US areas. V was cut by 5 bases and J by 5 bases, with 12 bases left in between. The CDR3 covers 13 residues. Germline V lookup: CDR1 SGHTA, CDR2 FQGTGA. Authors' data handling: Nucleated cell counts were estimated from reference gene primer amplification. Some clones are missing from TCRdb's copy, which holds only in-frame ones; the method was immunoSEQ multiplex PCR. That table furnishes V, J and clone size, whereas the DNA furnished D and trimming. This sample has some 200,000 clones; approximately 87% occur once, and the top ten carry 3.1%. This clone has just one count.

The chain recombines TRBV7-3 with TRBJ2-5; possibly TRBD2 for D (5 bases). The sample was PBMCs or T cells enriched from blood (not recorded which). The receptor comes from a woman aged 50 to 60 in a cohort exposed to, infected with or recovered from COVID-19 (not recorded which). The CDR3 here is CASSPGSRETQYF. The CDR3 DNA is TGTGCCAGCAGCCCGGGGAGTCGGGAGACCCAGTACTTC. Looking up the rest from reference TRBV7-3 and TRBJ2-5 gives the full variable domain: GAGVSQTPSNKVTEKGKYVELRCDPISGHTALYWYRQSLGQGPEFLIYFQGTGAADDSGLPNDRFFAVRPEGSVSTLKIQRTERGDSAVYLCASSPGSRETQYFGPGTRLLVL.